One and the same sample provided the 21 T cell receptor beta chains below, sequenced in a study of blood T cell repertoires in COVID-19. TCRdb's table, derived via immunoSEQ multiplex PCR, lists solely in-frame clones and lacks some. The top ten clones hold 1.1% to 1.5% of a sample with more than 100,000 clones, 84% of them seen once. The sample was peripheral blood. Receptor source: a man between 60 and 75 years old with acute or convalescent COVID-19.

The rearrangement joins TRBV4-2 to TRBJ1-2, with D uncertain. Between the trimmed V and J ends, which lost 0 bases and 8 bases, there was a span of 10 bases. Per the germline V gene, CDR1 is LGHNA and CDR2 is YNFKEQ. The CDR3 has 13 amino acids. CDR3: CASSQEQVQGYTF. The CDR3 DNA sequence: TGTGCCAGCAGCCAAGAGCAGGTACAGGGCTACACCTTC.

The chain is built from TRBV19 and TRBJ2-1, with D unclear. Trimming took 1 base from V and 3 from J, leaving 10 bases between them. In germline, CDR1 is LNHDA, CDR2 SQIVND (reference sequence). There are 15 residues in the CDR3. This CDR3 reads CASSIVPGRYNEQFF. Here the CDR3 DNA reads TGTGCCAGTAGTATAGTGCCAGGTCGCTACAATGAGCAGTTCTTC.

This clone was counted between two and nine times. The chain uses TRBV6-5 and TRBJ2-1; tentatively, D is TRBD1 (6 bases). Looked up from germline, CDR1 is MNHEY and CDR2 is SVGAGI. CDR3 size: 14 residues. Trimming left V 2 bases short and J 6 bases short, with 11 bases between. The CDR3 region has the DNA TGTGCCAGCAGTTACGGGGCAGGGGTCAATGAGCAGTTCTTC. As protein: CASSYGAGVNEQFF.

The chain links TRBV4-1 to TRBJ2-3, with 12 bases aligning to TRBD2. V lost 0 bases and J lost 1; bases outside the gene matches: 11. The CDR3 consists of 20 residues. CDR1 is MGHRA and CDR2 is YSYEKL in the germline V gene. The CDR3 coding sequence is TGCGCCAGCAGCCAAGAGCCTGGACTAGCGGGGCCCGGCGGCACAGATACGCAGTATTTT. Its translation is CASSQEPGLAGPGGTDTQYF.

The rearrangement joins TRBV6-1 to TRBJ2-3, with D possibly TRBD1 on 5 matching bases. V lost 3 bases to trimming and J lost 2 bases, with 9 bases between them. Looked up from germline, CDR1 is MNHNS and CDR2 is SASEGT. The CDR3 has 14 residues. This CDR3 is CASSDRGNTDTQYF. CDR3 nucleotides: TGTGCCAGCAGTGATAGGGGAAACACAGATACGCAGTATTTT.

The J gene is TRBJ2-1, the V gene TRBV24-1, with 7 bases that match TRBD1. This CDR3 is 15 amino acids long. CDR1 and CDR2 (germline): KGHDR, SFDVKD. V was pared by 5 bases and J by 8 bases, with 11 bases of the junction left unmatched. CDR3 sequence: CATSAGQPTGDEQFF. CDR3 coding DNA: TGTGCCACCAGTGCGGGGCAGCCTACAGGGGATGAGCAGTTCTTC.

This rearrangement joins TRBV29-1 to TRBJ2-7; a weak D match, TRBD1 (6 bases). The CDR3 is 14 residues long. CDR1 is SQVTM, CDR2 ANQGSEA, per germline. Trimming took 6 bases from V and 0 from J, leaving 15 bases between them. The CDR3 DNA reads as TGCAGCGTCTCAAGGACAGCTAGCTCCTACGAGCAGTACTTC. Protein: CSVSRTASSYEQYF.

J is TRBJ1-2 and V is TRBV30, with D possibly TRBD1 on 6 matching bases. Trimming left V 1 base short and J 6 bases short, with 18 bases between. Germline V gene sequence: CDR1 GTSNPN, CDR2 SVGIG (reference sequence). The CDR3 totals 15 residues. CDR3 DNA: TGTGCCTGGAGTGGGTCGACAGGAAGGGCGGATGGCTACACCTTC. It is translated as CAWSGSTGRADGYTF. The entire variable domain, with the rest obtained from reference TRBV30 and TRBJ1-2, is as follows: SQTIHQWPATLVQPVGSPLSLECTVEGTSNPNLYWYRQAAGRGLQLLFYSVGIGQISSEVPQNLSASRPQDRQFILSSKKLLLSDSGFYLCAWSGSTGRADGYTFGSGTRLTVV.

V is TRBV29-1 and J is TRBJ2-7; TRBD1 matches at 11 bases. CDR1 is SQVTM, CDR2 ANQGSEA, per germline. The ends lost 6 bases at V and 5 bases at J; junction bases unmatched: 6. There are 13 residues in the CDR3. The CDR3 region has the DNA TGCAGCGTATACGGACAGGGGGCAAACGAGCAGTACTTC. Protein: CSVYGQGANEQYF.

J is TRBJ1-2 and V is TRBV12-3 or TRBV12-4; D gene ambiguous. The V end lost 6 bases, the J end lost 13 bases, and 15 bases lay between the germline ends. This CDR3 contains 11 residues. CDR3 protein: CASSLMENCTF. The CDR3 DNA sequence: TGTGCCAGCAGCCTTATGGAGAATTGCACCTTC.

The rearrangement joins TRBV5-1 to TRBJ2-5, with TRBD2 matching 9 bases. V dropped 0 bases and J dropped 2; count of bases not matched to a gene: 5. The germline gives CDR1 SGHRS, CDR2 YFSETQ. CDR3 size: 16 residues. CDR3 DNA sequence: TGCGCCAGCAGCTTGGACGCGGGGGGGCCACAAGAGACCCAGTACTTC. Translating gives CASSLDAGGPQETQYF.

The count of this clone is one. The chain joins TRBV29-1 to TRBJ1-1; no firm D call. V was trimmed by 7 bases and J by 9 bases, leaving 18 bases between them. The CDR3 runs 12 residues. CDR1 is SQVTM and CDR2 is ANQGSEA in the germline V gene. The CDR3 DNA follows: TGCAGCGGGAGTCCACCCGGAGCGAAAGCTTTCTTT. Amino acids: CSGSPPGAKAFF. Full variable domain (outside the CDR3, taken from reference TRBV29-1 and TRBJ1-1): SAVISQKPSRDICQRGTSLTIQCQVDSQVTMMFWYRQQPGQSLTLIATANQGSEATYESGFVIDKFPISRPNLTFSTLTVSNMSPEDSSIYLCSGSPPGAKAFFGQGTRLTVV.

In DNA, the CDR3 is TGTGCCAGCAGTGAGGGGGGGCTGAACACCGGGGAGCTGTTTTTT. Its translation: CASSEGGLNTGELFF. This rearrangement joins TRBV2 to TRBJ2-2, with D perhaps matching TRBD2 (7 bases). Germline CDR1 reads SNHLY; CDR2 reads FYNNEI. The CDR3 length is 15 residues. Trimming cost V 3 bases and J 1 base, with 9 bases left between them.

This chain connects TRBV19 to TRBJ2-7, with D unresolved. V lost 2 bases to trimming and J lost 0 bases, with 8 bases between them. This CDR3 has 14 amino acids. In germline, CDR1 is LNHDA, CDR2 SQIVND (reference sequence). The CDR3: CASSIRHSSYEQYF. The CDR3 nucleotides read TGTGCCAGTAGTATAAGGCACAGCTCCTACGAGCAGTACTTC.

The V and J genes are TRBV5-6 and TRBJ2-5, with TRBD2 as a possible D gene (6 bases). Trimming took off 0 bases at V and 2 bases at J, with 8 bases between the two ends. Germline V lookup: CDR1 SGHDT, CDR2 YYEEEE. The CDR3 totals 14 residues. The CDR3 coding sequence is TGTGCCAGCAGCTTGGCAGGGACTCAAGAGACCCAGTACTTC. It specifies CASSLAGTQETQYF.

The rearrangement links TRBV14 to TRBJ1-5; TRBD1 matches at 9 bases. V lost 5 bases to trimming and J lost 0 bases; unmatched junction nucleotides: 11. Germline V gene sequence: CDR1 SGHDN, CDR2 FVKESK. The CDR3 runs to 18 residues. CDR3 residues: CASSSGTGSEYSNQPQHF. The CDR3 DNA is TGTGCCAGCAGCTCCGGGACAGGGAGCGAATATAGCAATCAGCCCCAGCATTTT.

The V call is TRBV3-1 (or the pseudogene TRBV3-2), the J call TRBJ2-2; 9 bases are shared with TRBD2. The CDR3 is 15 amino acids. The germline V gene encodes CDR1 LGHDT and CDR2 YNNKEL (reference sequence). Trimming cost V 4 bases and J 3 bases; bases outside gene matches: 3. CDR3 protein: CASSLGLAHTGELFF. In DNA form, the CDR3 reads TGTGCCAGCAGCCTGGGACTAGCTCACACCGGGGAGCTGTTTTTT.

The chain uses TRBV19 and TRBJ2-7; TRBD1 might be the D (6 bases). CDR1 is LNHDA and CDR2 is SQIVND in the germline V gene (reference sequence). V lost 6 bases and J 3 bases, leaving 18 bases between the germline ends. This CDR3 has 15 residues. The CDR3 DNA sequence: TGTGCCAGTAGCCCCCAGGGGCCTACTGGCTACGAGCAGTACTTC. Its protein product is CASSPQGPTGYEQYF.

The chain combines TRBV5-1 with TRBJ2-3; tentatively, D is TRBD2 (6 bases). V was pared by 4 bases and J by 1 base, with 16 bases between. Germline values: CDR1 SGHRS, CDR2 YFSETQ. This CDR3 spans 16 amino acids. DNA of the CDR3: TGCGCCAGCAGCCGGCCGGGGGAGGAACGCACAGATACGCAGTATTTT. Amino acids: CASSRPGEERTDTQYF.

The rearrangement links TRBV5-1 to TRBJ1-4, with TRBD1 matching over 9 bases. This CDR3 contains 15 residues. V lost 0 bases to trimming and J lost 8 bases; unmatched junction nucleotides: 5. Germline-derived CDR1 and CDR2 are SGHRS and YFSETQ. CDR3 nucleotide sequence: TGCGCCAGCAGCTTGGAGGGACAGGGAGGGGAAAAACTGTTTTTT. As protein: CASSLEGQGGEKLFF.

The CDR3 DNA reads as TGTGCCAGCAGATCAAACACCGGGGAGCTGTTTTTT. Translation gives CASRSNTGELFF. The chain has TRBV6-5 and TRBJ2-2, with D uncertain. V gave up 6 bases and J gave up 2 bases, with 4 bases separating them. This CDR3 spans 12 amino acids. CDR1 MNHEY and CDR2 SVGAGI come from the germline V gene.